The 3 T cell receptor beta chains in this list originate from one sample, sequenced in a study of cytomegalovirus exposure and HLA in healthy donors. It was with 60 Vbeta and 13 Jbeta primers that the PCR ran. The table came from immunoSEQ multiplex PCR; TCRdb's copy has only in-frame clones and leaves some out. Found here are about 190,000 clones, approximately 88% of them singletons; the top ten hold about 2.6%. Sequencing used PBMCs. The receptor set was obtained from a woman aged 50 to 65 in good health and CMV-seropositive.

A word on this clone: The same CDR3 is also encoded by other DNA sequences in this sample. The chain carries TRBV5-1 and TRBJ2-1; 8 bases align to TRBD2. Germline CDR1 and CDR2: SGHRS and YFSETQ. This CDR3 contains 16 residues. The V segment lost 4 bases and the J segment 0 bases; nucleotides outside the gene matches: 6. This chain's CDR3 is CASSPGGTSSYNEQFF. CDR3 DNA sequence: TGCGCCAGCAGCCCCGGGGGGACTAGCTCCTACAATGAGCAGTTCTTC.

The chain joins TRBV11-2 to TRBJ1-1; 7 nucleotides align to TRBD1. CDR1 SGHAT and CDR2 FQNNGV come from the germline V gene. The CDR3 is made up of 13 amino acids. Losses at the gene ends were 4 bases for V and 4 bases for J; bases not matched to a gene: 3. CDR3 sequence: CASSSTGTTEAFF. CDR3 sequence (DNA): TGTGCCAGCAGCTCGACAGGGACCACTGAAGCTTTCTTT. The variable domain in full, with the rest retrieved from reference TRBV11-2 and TRBJ1-1, is EAGVAQSPRYKIIEKRQSVAFWCNPISGHATLYWYQQILGQGPKLLIQFQNNGVVDDSQLPKDRFSAERLKGVDSTLKIQPAKLEDSAVYLCASSSTGTTEAFFGQGTRLTVV.

This clone was detected a few times. This chain joins TRBV6-5 and TRBJ1-6; D gene uncertain. The germline CDR1 and CDR2 sequences are MNHEY and SVGAGI. CDR3 length: 14 amino acids. V was clipped by 2 bases and J by 7 bases, with 9 bases between them. The CDR3 reads CASSYRGRNSPLHF. The CDR3 region has the DNA TGTGCCAGCAGTTACCGCGGCAGAAATTCACCCCTCCACTTT.